This T cell receptor (beta chain) was obtained from a study of blood T cell repertoires in COVID-19. The overall study: Spain, Italy and the United States supplied samples that represented acute and convalescent COVID-19. PBMCs, B-cell-depleted T cells, or T cells were the source of the cDNA or gDNA that made up the material.

The V end was cut by 7 bases, the J end by 5 bases, with 19 bases between. The CDR3 covers 15 residues. From germline, CDR1 is LNHDA and CDR2 SQIVND (reference sequence). Original processing notes: Reference gene primer amplification gave nucleated cell count estimates. The repertoire was sequenced with immunoSEQ multiplex PCR; TCRdb's copy has only in-frame clones and lacks some. Clone size and the V and J calls come from that table; the DNA yielded D and trimming. The sample has about 190,000 clones; roughly 85% are singletons. The rearrangement uses TRBV19 and TRBJ2-3, with a possible D match to TRBD1 (6 bases). Source material: peripheral blood. This TCR derives from a woman in her sixties or seventies with acute or convalescent COVID-19. The CDR3 nucleotides read TGTGCCAGTACCCCAAACGGCAGGGGTCAAGATACGCAGTATTTT. This encodes CASTPNGRGQDTQYF.